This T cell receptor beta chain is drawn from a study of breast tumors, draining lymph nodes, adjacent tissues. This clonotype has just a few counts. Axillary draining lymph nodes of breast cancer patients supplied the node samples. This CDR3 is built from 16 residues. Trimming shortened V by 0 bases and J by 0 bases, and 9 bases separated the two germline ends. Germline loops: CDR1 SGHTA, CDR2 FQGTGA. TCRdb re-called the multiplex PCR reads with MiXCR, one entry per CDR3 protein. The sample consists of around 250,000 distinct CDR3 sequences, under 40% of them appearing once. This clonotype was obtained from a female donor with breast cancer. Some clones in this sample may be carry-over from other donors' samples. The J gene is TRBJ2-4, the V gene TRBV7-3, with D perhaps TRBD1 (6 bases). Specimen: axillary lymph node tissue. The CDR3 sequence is CASSLTSTGAKNIQYF. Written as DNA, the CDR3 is TGTGCCAGCAGCTTAACATCGACAGGAGCCAAAAACATTCAGTACTTC. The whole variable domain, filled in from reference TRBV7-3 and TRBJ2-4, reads GAGVSQTPSNKVTEKGKYVELRCDPISGHTALYWYRQSLGQGPEFLIYFQGTGAADDSGLPNDRFFAVRPEGSVSTLKIQRTERGDSAVYLCASSLTSTGAKNIQYFGAGTRLSVL.